A single sample is the source of the 13 T cell receptor beta chains below, sequenced in a study of early stage breast cancer tumors. The repertoire was sequenced with immunoSEQ multiplex PCR; TCRdb's copy has only in-frame clones and lacks some. The sample includes tens of thousands of clones, approximately 78% seen only once; the top ten take 3% to 4%. Sequenced: blood. The receptors were gathered from a person aged 40-50 years with breast cancer.

A few counts support this clone. Written as DNA, the CDR3 is TGTGCCAGCAGTGAAGATAGCGGCACCCCTAGCACAGATACGCAGTATTTT. It translates to CASSEDSGTPSTDTQYF. This chain connects TRBV6-4 to TRBJ2-3; D may be TRBD2 (6 bases). V lost 3 bases and J 0 bases, leaving 16 bases between the germline ends. The CDR3 totals 17 residues. Germline loops: CDR1 MRHNA, CDR2 SNTAGT.

The chain joins TRBV7-9 to TRBJ2-7; tentative D call: TRBD2 (6 bases). Germline values: CDR1 SEHNR, CDR2 FQNEAQ (reference sequence). This CDR3 has 14 amino acids. Trimming shortened V by 0 bases and J by 1 base, and 7 bases separated the two germline ends. The CDR3 region is CASSLAGGSYEQYF. CDR3 sequence (DNA): TGTGCCAGCAGCTTAGCGGGGGGTTCCTACGAGCAGTACTTC. The full variable domain, in which reference TRBV7-9 and TRBJ2-7 provide the parts outside the CDR3, is DTGVSQNPRHKITKRGQNVTFRCDPISEHNRLYWYRQTLGQGPEFLTYFQNEAQLEKSRLLSDRFSAERPKGSFSTLEIQRTEQGDSAMYLCASSLAGGSYEQYFGPGTRLTVT.

The chain links TRBV9 to TRBJ2-5; D gene ambiguous. The CDR3 loop spans 13 amino acids. The V and J ends lost 0 bases and 7 bases respectively, with 10 bases between them. Germline loops: CDR1 SGDLS, CDR2 YYNGEE. The CDR3 protein is CASSVAQAGTQYF. CDR3 DNA: TGTGCCAGCAGCGTAGCCCAGGCAGGGACCCAGTACTTC.

This clone was picked up one time. The genes are TRBV2 and TRBJ2-3; 9 positions agree with TRBD2. CDR3 size: 17 residues. CDR1 and CDR2 (germline): SNHLY, FYNNEI. V shed 6 bases and J 5 bases; nucleotides not matched to a gene: 15. The CDR3 is CASRGPRASGTLDTQYF. CDR3 nucleotide sequence: TGTGCCAGCAGGGGGCCCCGGGCTAGCGGGACTTTAGATACGCAGTATTTT. The full variable domain, rest sourced from reference TRBV2 and TRBJ2-3, is EPEVTQTPSHQVTQMGQEVILRCVPISNHLYFYWYRQILGQKVEFLVSFYNNEISEKSEIFDDQFSVERPDGSNFTLKIRSTKLEDSAMYFCASRGPRASGTLDTQYFGPGTRLTVL.

This rearrangement joins TRBV30 to TRBJ1-5; 8 nucleotides line up with TRBD1. The J segment lost 0 bases and the V segment lost 5 bases, leaving 15 bases of the junction unmatched. From germline, CDR1 is GTSNPN and CDR2 SVGIG (reference sequence). The CDR3 is made up of 18 amino acids. The DNA of the CDR3 is TGTGCCTGGGCCTCCGGACAGGGAGGGGGTTATAGCAATCAGCCCCAGCATTTT. Protein sequence: CAWASGQGGGYSNQPQHF.

The V and J genes are TRBV13 and TRBJ2-3; D is uncertain. The CDR3 is 13 amino acids. Germline loops: CDR1 PRHDT, CDR2 FYEKMQ (reference sequence). Deletions cut 3 bases from V and 5 bases from J, with 9 bases between. Written as DNA, the CDR3 is TGTGCCAGCAGCTTCTTGACGAAAGATACGCAGTATTTT. This translates into CASSFLTKDTQYF.

This chain's CDR3 is CASSLTWDEQFF. In nucleotides, the CDR3 is TGTGCCAGCAGCCTAACCTGGGATGAGCAGTTCTTC. The V gene is TRBV5-4, the J gene TRBJ2-1; D is ambiguous. Germline V lookup: CDR1 SGHNT, CDR2 YYREEE (reference sequence). V dropped 4 bases and J dropped 8 bases, with 10 bases sitting between them. CDR3 size: 12 residues.

Judged by abundance, this clone is medium-sized. This chain connects TRBV7-3 to TRBJ1-1, with TRBD1 matching over 7 bases. The germline V gene has CDR1 SGHTA and CDR2 FQGTGA. V lost 5 bases, J lost 7 bases, and 7 bases stayed unmatched. This CDR3 has 13 amino acids. CDR3 sequence (DNA): TGTGCCAGCAGCAAGACAGGGATGGATGAAGCTTTCTTT. Translation: CASSKTGMDEAFF.

The CDR3 is CAWNTGPHGAFF. DNA of the CDR3: TGTGCCTGGAATACAGGGCCTCATGGAGCTTTCTTT. V is TRBV30 and J is TRBJ1-1, with D maybe TRBD1 (6 bases). The CDR3 is made up of 12 amino acids. Germline assignment: CDR1 GTSNPN and CDR2 SVGIG (reference sequence). The V and J ends lost 4 bases and 10 bases respectively, with 16 bases between them.

The genes are TRBV5-6 and TRBJ1-1; TRBD1 is a possible D gene (5 bases). The CDR3 covers 14 residues. Trimming shortened V by 7 bases and J by 5 bases, and 18 bases separated the two germline ends. Germline values: CDR1 SGHDT, CDR2 YYEEEE. The CDR3 reads CASWTGTPGTEAFF. For the CDR3, the DNA is TGTGCCAGCTGGACCGGGACCCCTGGAACTGAAGCTTTCTTT.

The gene calls are TRBV2 and TRBJ2-7; no definite D call. The CDR3 is 14 amino acids. Germline CDR1 SNHLY, CDR2 FYNNEI. V lost 4 bases to trimming and J lost 3 bases, with 13 bases between them. CDR3 sequence: CASSVRTPGYEQYF. In nucleotides, the CDR3 is TGTGCCAGCAGTGTTCGGACCCCTGGCTACGAGCAGTACTTC.

This clone was recorded a few times. The rearrangement links TRBV19 to TRBJ2-5, with a tentative D call TRBD2 (6 bases). The CDR3 contains 15 residues. The V end lost 8 bases, the J end lost 5 bases, and 21 bases lay between the germline ends. Germline loops: CDR1 LNHDA, CDR2 SQIVND (reference sequence). The CDR3 region is CASGEVGVMGETQYF. The CDR3 bases are TGTGCCAGTGGGGAGGTGGGGGTGATGGGGGAGACCCAGTACTTC.

V is TRBV4-2 and J is TRBJ1-2, with D maybe TRBD1 (5 bases). Germline CDR1 and CDR2: LGHNA and YNFKEQ. V was clipped by 4 bases and J by 1 base, with 16 bases between them. The CDR3 sequence is 16 residues long. The CDR3 DNA is TGTGCCAGCAGCCGGGAACCTACGGGGGATAACTATGGCTACACCTTC. As protein: CASSREPTGDNYGYTF.